These 24 T cell receptor beta chains were sequenced from one sample in a study of T cell clonality in common variable immunodeficiency. The repertoire was sequenced with immunoSEQ multiplex PCR; TCRdb's copy has only in-frame clones and lacks some. The sample is made up of 60,000 to 75,000 clones, none counted only once. Material for sequencing was peripheral blood mononuclear cells. All receptors derive from a person aged 18-69 years in good health.

This clone was seen many times. The read ends 3 residues early relative to the CDR3; the germline J gene fills the gap. J is TRBJ2-5 and V is TRBV18, with TRBD1 matching 9 bases. Trimming at V came to 4 bases and at J to 5 bases, leaving 8 bases not matched to a gene. There are 15 residues in the CDR3. Looked up from germline, CDR1 is KGHSH and CDR2 is LQKENI. The part of the CDR3 DNA that was read is TGTGCCAGCTCACAGGACAGGGGTTCTTCGGAGACC. This encodes CASSQDRGSSET. The CDR3, in full, reads CASSQDRGSSETQYF.

A word on this clone: The read is 3 residues too short to cover the CDR3 end, so that end is filled in from the germline J gene. V is TRBV18 and J is TRBJ2-7, with 11 positions matching TRBD2. Trimming cost V 6 bases and J 4 bases; bases outside gene matches: 5. The CDR3 runs 14 residues. CDR1 and CDR2 from the germline V gene are KGHSH and LQKENI. CDR3 bases read: TGTGCCAGCTCCCAGCCTAGCGGGAGGTACGAG. Protein product: CASSQPSGRYE. The whole CDR3 protein is CASSQPSGRYEQYF.

This clone was picked up many times. The DNA read from the CDR3 is TGTGCCAGCAGTTTCGTTCTACAGCGCAATCAGCCC. Amino acids: CASSFVLQRNQP. The full CDR3 sequence reads CASSFVLQRNQPQHF. The V call is TRBV28, the J call TRBJ1-5; no clear D. The read stops 3 residues short of the end of the CDR3; the missing end is completed from the germline J gene. CDR3 length: 15 residues. Germline V lookup: CDR1 MDHEN, CDR2 SYDVKM. V was trimmed by 3 bases and J by 2 bases, leaving 11 bases between them.

The table lists this clone with many counts. The read falls 3 residues short of the CDR3 end, and the missing part is taken from the germline J gene. Other DNA sequences in the sample encode the same CDR3. The V and J genes are TRBV5-1 and TRBJ2-1; D may be TRBD1 (6 bases). There are 13 residues in the CDR3. Between the trimmed V and J ends, which lost 2 bases and 6 bases, there was a span of 9 bases. CDR1 is SGHRS and CDR2 is YFSETQ in the germline V gene. CDR3 in amino acids: CASSLGRGNEQFF. Partial CDR3 DNA: TGCGCCAGCAGCTTAGGCAGGGGCAATGAG.

This clone was counted only a few times. The read finishes 3 residues shy of the CDR3 end, and the germline J gene is used to complete it. The sample holds other DNA sequences that translate to the same CDR3. This rearrangement joins TRBV20-1 to TRBJ2-1, with 13 nucleotides matching TRBD2. The CDR3 is made up of 16 amino acids. With 6 bases clipped from V and 8 bases from J, the junction kept 13 bases outside the gene matches. Germline V gives CDR1 DFQATT, CDR2 SNEGSKA (reference sequence). The sequenced CDR3 bases are TGCAGTGCAACCACTAGCGGGAGGGCCCTGGTTCATGAG. As protein: CSATTSGRALVHE. The full CDR3 is CSATTSGRALVHEQFF.

This clone occurred many times. With the read ending 3 residues before the CDR3 end, the germline J gene is used to fill in that end. The rearrangement joins TRBV5-1 to TRBJ2-1; TRBD1 agrees at 10 bases. Trimming at V came to 5 bases and at J to 4 bases, leaving 12 bases not matched to a gene. Per germline, CDR1 SGHRS and CDR2 YFSETQ. The length of the CDR3 is 17 residues. The CDR3: CASRGSIRDRGYNEQFF. CDR3 bases read: TGCGCCAGCAGGGGGTCAATACGGGACAGGGGTTACAATGAG. The full variable domain, with the rest looked up from reference TRBV5-1 and TRBJ2-1, is KAGVTQTPRYLIKTRGQQVTLSCSPISGHRSVSWYQQTPGQGLQFLFEYFSETQRNKGNFPGRFSGRQFSNSRSEMNVSTLELGDSALYLCASRGSIRDRGYNEQFFGPGTRLTVL.

This clone was picked up many times. The read comes to an end 3 residues before the CDR3 does, leaving the germline J gene to fill in the end. The chain combines TRBV11-3 with TRBJ1-4, with D unresolved. The CDR3 totals 13 residues. Trimming pared 5 bases from V and 4 bases from J, leaving 8 bases between. Germline CDR1 and CDR2: SGHNT and YENEEA. The sequenced part of the CDR3 DNA is TGTGCCAGCAGCCCCCGTTATAATGAAAAA. Amino acids: CASSPRYNEK. The entire CDR3 protein is CASSPRYNEKLFF.

This clone was found many times. The sequenced part of the CDR3 DNA is TGTGCCAGCGAAGGCAGGGATCAAGAGACC. Its protein is CASEGRDQET. The full CDR3 protein is CASEGRDQETQYF. The J gene is TRBJ2-5, the V gene TRBV2; possible D gene TRBD1, 5 bases. The DNA ends 3 residues before the CDR3 does, and the rest of the CDR3 is filled in from the germline J gene. Trimming left V 8 bases short and J 2 bases short, with 12 bases between. CDR3 size: 13 residues. Germline CDR1 is SNHLY and CDR2 is FYNNEI.

This clone showed up many times. The CDR3 is cut off 3 residues early in the read; its end comes from the germline J gene. This sequence joins TRBV3-1 (or the pseudogene TRBV3-2) and TRBJ2-5, with TRBD2 matching over 7 bases. Trimming at V came to 5 bases and at J to 3 bases, leaving 6 bases not matched to a gene. CDR3 length equals 14 residues. Germline values: CDR1 LGHDT, CDR2 YNNKEL (reference sequence). CDR3 residues: CASSSRAGEETQYF. Partial CDR3 DNA: TGTGCCAGCAGCAGTAGGGCGGGAGAAGAGACC.

This clone has at least ten counts. The read ends 3 residues shy of where the CDR3 ends; the end is completed using the germline J gene. The V call is TRBV5-6, the J call TRBJ2-1; 8 bases match TRBD2. Germline lookup yields CDR1 SGHDT and CDR2 YYEEEE. V was clipped by 0 bases and J by 2 bases; unmatched bases: 1. The CDR3 totals 15 residues. CDR3 bases read: TGTGCCAGCAGCTTGGGACTAGCGACCTACAATGAG. It yields the protein CASSLGLATYNE. The CDR3 in full is CASSLGLATYNEQFF.

With regard to this clone: The read ends 3 residues before the CDR3 terminus; that terminus is restored from the germline J gene. The J gene is TRBJ1-1, the V gene TRBV20-1; D may be TRBD1 (6 bases). This CDR3 comprises 14 residues. Trimming left V 5 bases short and J 1 base short, with 14 bases between. CDR1 is DFQATT, CDR2 SNEGSKA, per germline (reference sequence). The chain's CDR3 is CSAGGQLQNTEAFF. The covered CDR3 bases are TGCAGTGCTGGAGGACAGCTCCAGAACACTGAA.

This clone was observed many times. Read coverage stops 3 residues before the CDR3 terminus; the germline J gene supplies the remainder. This rearrangement joins TRBV12-3 or TRBV12-4 to TRBJ2-3; possible D gene TRBD2, 5 bases. This CDR3 spans 13 amino acids. V was clipped by 7 bases and J by 4 bases, with 12 bases between them. CDR3 DNA (partial): TGTGCCAGCACCTCTACACTAGCAGATACG. This translates into CASTSTLADT. The full CDR3 reads CASTSTLADTQYF.

In this sample, this clone turned up many times. The DNA ends 3 residues before the CDR3 does, and the rest of the CDR3 is filled in from the germline J gene. J is TRBJ2-7 and V is TRBV28, with 10 bases identical to TRBD2. Per the germline V gene, CDR1 is MDHEN and CDR2 is SYDVKM. V shed 8 bases and J 4 bases; nucleotides not matched to a gene: 8. This CDR3 is 14 amino acids long. This CDR3 reads CASLPSGSSYEQYF. The CDR3 bases that were read are TGTGCCAGCCTTCCTAGCGGGAGTAGTTACGAG.

This clone appeared many times. Read sequence stops 3 residues before the CDR3 end, and the germline J gene provides the missing end. The chain combines TRBV29-1 with TRBJ2-7; a possible D gene is TRBD1 (5 bases). Germline assignment: CDR1 SQVTM and CDR2 ANQGSEA. The CDR3 sequence is 11 residues long. V lost 4 bases, J lost 5 bases, and 9 bases lay in between. The covered CDR3 bases are TGCAGCGTTGGGTCCAGGGACGAG. This encodes CSVGSRDE. The whole CDR3 reads CSVGSRDEQYF.

This clone has ten or more counts. The read falls 3 residues short of the CDR3 end, and the missing part is taken from the germline J gene. V usage is TRBV18 and J usage is TRBJ2-7; tentative D call: TRBD1 (6 bases). V was pared by 4 bases and J by 3 bases, with 10 bases between. Germline CDR1 reads KGHSH; CDR2 reads LQKENI. The CDR3 consists of 13 residues. The part of the CDR3 DNA that was read is TGTGCCAGCTCACTAATGACAGGCTACGAG. As protein: CASSLMTGYE. The entire CDR3 reads CASSLMTGYEQYF. Complete variable domain (other parts from reference TRBV18 and TRBJ2-7): NAGVMQNPRHLVRRRGQEARLRCSPMKGHSHVYWYRQLPEEGLKFMVYLQKENIIDESGMPKERFSAEFPKEGPSILRIQQVVRGDSAAYFCASSLMTGYEQYFGPGTRLTVT.

Notes on this clone: The CDR3 end is not reached by the read, which stops 3 residues before it; the germline J gene fills it in. V gene TRBV14 combines with J gene TRBJ2-7, with 14 nucleotides matching TRBD2. The CDR3 covers 16 residues. The germline gives CDR1 SGHDN, CDR2 FVKESK. The trim removed 1 base at V and 1 base at J, leaving 0 bases unmatched. The CDR3: CASSQGLAGGSYEQYF. Partial CDR3 DNA: TGTGCCAGCAGCCAAGGACTAGCGGGAGGGTCCTACGAG.

This clone was detected ten times or more. The read comes to an end 3 residues before the CDR3 does, leaving the germline J gene to fill in the end. Different DNA sequences within this sample yield the same CDR3. This chain connects TRBV5-1 to TRBJ2-3, with D unresolved. The CDR3 totals 14 residues. Trimming left V 0 bases short and J 0 bases short, with 5 bases between. In germline, CDR1 is SGHRS, CDR2 YFSETQ. CDR3 loop: CASSLGRSTDTQYF. CDR3 DNA (partial): TGCGCCAGCAGCTTGGGGCGGAGCACAGATACG.

This clone came up many times. The DNA ends 3 residues before the CDR3 does, and the rest of the CDR3 is filled in from the germline J gene. The chain combines TRBV18 with TRBJ2-2; 8 nucleotides line up with TRBD1. V was pared by 2 bases and J by 0 bases, with 2 bases of the junction left unmatched. This CDR3 has 16 residues. Germline CDR1 and CDR2: KGHSH and LQKENI. The CDR3 sequence is CASSPMGQANTGELFF. The covered CDR3 bases are TGTGCCAGCTCACCAATGGGACAGGCGAACACCGGGGAG.

This clone was detected many times. Read coverage stops 3 residues before the CDR3 terminus; the germline J gene supplies the remainder. This rearrangement joins TRBV5-6 to TRBJ1-2; 8 bases are shared with TRBD1. The CDR3 contains 14 residues. Looked up from germline, CDR1 is SGHDT and CDR2 is YYEEEE. V lost 5 bases, J lost 6 bases, and 9 bases stayed unmatched. The CDR3 loop reads CASRTDRDPNGYTF. CDR3 bases read: TGTGCCAGCAGGACGGACAGGGATCCTAATGGC.

This clone was counted ten times or more. The CDR3 extends 3 residues past the end of the read, so its final part is completed from the germline J gene. J is TRBJ2-3 and V is TRBV7-3; 7 bases align to TRBD2. The CDR3 contains 15 residues. With 0 bases clipped from V and 1 base from J, the junction kept 1 base outside the gene matches. Germline-derived CDR1 and CDR2 are SGHTA and FQGTGA. Incomplete CDR3 DNA: TGTGCCAGCAGCTTAACGGGAGGGGGCACAGATACG. Its protein product is CASSLTGGGTDT. The complete CDR3 protein is CASSLTGGGTDTQYF.

The sample holds many counts of this clone. The CDR3 end lies 3 residues beyond the end of the read and is filled in from the germline J gene. The chain recombines TRBV12-5 with TRBJ2-7, with D maybe TRBD2 (7 bases). Germline CDR1 and CDR2: LGHNT and FRNRAP. The CDR3 is 17 residues long. The V end lost 0 bases, the J end lost 1 base, and 16 bases lay between the germline ends. CDR3 bases read: TGTGCTAGTGGTTTGGTAAAAGGGGGGGCTGAGTCCTACGAG. Translation: CASGLVKGGAESYE. The entire CDR3 sequence reads CASGLVKGGAESYEQYF.

In its sample, this clone was seen many times. With the read ending 3 residues before the CDR3 end, the germline J gene is used to fill in that end. J is TRBJ2-5 and V is TRBV15, with D possibly being TRBD2 (5 bases). Germline assignment: CDR1 LNHNV and CDR2 YYDKDF (reference sequence). V lost 3 bases to trimming and J lost 4 bases, with 15 bases between them. The CDR3 is 15 residues long. The CDR3 sequence is CATSSVTTRRETQYF. The part of the CDR3 DNA that was read is TGTGCCACCAGCAGCGTGACTACTAGAAGAGAGACC.

Ten or more counts support this clone. The CDR3 is cut off 3 residues early in the read; its end comes from the germline J gene. This chain connects TRBV19 to TRBJ2-7; possibly TRBD1 for D (5 bases). Trimming shortened V by 3 bases and J by 5 bases, and 17 bases separated the two germline ends. The germline V gene encodes CDR1 LNHDA and CDR2 SQIVND (reference sequence). There are 15 residues in the CDR3. The CDR3 loop is CASSIGAQGAHEQYF. The CDR3 bases that were read are TGTGCCAGTAGTATTGGCGCGCAGGGTGCCCACGAG.

In this sample, this clone turned up many times. An end of the junction does not agree with germline; a read error may underlie this. The CDR3 here is CASSQDRHTGELFF. The part of the CDR3 DNA that was read is TGCGCCAGCAGCCAAGACAGGCACACCGGGGAG. The chain links TRBV4-2 to TRBJ2-2, with D tentatively TRBD1 (6 bases). The sequence runs out 3 residues before the end of the CDR3; the remainder is reconstructed from the germline J gene. The germline V gene has CDR1 LGHNA and CDR2 YNFKEQ. This CDR3 is built from 14 residues.